One and the same sample provided the 11 T cell receptor beta chains below, sequenced in a study of CD8+ T cells in alopecia areata. RNA was extracted and reverse transcribed into cDNA as the sequencing template. Sequenced by immunoSEQ multiplex PCR; TCRdb stores in-frame clones only, minus some. This sample has about 180,000 clones, with about 47% found just once. As to treatment: oral pan-JAK inhibitor, 5-10 mg twice daily. The sequences come from CD8+ T cells sorted from blood, collected at approximately week 52, from a patient treated with tofacitinib. The origin of the receptors is a human donor with alopecia areata.

J is TRBJ1-2 and V is TRBV7-2; D unclear. The germline CDR1 and CDR2 sequences are SGHTA and FQGNSA. This CDR3 has 11 amino acids. Trimming took off 2 bases at V and 8 bases at J, with 6 bases between the two ends. Here the CDR3 reads CASSLLGGYTF. For the CDR3, the DNA is TGTGCCAGCAGCTTATTGGGCGGCTACACCTTC.

The CDR3 nucleotides are TGTGCCAGCAGCCCTCGCGGACAGGGGAGAGCCTTTAATGAAAAACTGTTTTTT. Protein sequence: CASSPRGQGRAFNEKLFF. This chain uses TRBV9 with TRBJ1-4; TRBD1 agrees at 9 bases. The CDR3 sequence is 18 residues long. CDR1 and CDR2 from the germline V gene are SGDLS and YYNGEE. V lost 4 bases, J lost 4 bases, and 14 bases stayed unmatched. The entire variable domain, with the rest obtained from reference TRBV9 and TRBJ1-4, is as follows: DSGVTQTPKHLITATGQRVTLRCSPRSGDLSVYWYQQSLDQGLQFLIQYYNGEERAKGNILERFSAQQFPDLHSELNLSSLELGDSALYFCASSPRGQGRAFNEKLFFGSGTQLSVL.

The V call is TRBV4-3, the J call TRBJ1-2; tentatively, D is TRBD1 (5 bases). The CDR3 spans 15 residues. Trimming pared 1 base from V and 4 bases from J, leaving 13 bases between. Per the germline V gene, CDR1 is LGHNA and CDR2 is YSLEER. CDR3 sequence: CASSQVSGGAYGYTF. As DNA, the CDR3 is TGCGCCAGCAGCCAAGTATCCGGGGGAGCCTATGGCTACACCTTC.

The gene calls are TRBV5-8 and TRBJ1-5; D remains ambiguous. Germline CDR1 is SGHTS and CDR2 is YDEGEE. The CDR3 sequence is 15 residues long. The ends were cut back, 4 bases at V and 0 bases at J, with 11 bases in the middle. The CDR3: CASSRDGYSNQPQHF. For the CDR3, the DNA is TGTGCCAGCAGCCGAGACGGCTATAGCAATCAGCCCCAGCATTTT.

In DNA form, the CDR3 reads TGTGCCAGCAGCCAGGGGCTTGGGGGGCCAGACCCATACCCCGGAGAGTACCACTACGAGCAGTACTTC. It specifies CASSQGLGGPDPYPGEYHYEQYF. This chain connects TRBV14 to TRBJ2-7, with D perhaps TRBD1 or TRBD2 (6 bases each). The CDR3 length is 23 residues. The V end was cut by 3 bases, the J end by 3 bases, with 39 bases between. Germline CDR1 is SGHDN and CDR2 is FVKESK. Full variable domain (outside the CDR3, taken from reference TRBV14 and TRBJ2-7): EAGVTQFPSHSVIEKGQTVTLRCDPISGHDNLYWYRRVMGKEIKFLLHFVKESKQDESGMPNNRFLAERTGGTYSTLKVQPAELEDSGVYFCASSQGLGGPDPYPGEYHYEQYFGPGTRLTVT.

This clone was observed a few times. CDR3 sequence reads: CASSRSLETQYF. The DNA of the CDR3 is TGTGCCAGCAGTAGGTCTCTTGAGACCCAGTACTTC. The chain links TRBV6-5 to TRBJ2-5; D is unresolved. V lost 5 bases and J 5 bases, leaving 9 bases between the germline ends. CDR3 length: 12 amino acids. Per the germline V gene, CDR1 is MNHEY and CDR2 is SVGAGI.

This clone was seen a few times. J is TRBJ2-2 and V is TRBV7-8; D may be TRBD1 or TRBD2 (5 bases each). The CDR3 loop spans 14 amino acids. Trimming removed 1 base from V and 5 bases from J, with 8 bases in between. CDR1 is SGHVS, CDR2 FQNEAQ, per germline. Here the CDR3 DNA reads TGTGCCAGCAGCTTAGTTGAGGGGACCGGGGAGCTGTTTTTT. It is translated as CASSLVEGTGELFF.

The chain couples TRBV29-1 to TRBJ1-1; 7 bases fit TRBD1. The CDR3 length is 14 residues. V shed 6 bases, J shed 3 bases, and the junction held 10 bases outside the gene matches. CDR1 is SQVTM and CDR2 is ANQGSEA in the germline V gene. The CDR3 is CSVLRTGGDTEAFF. CDR3 in DNA: TGCAGCGTCCTTAGGACAGGAGGCGACACTGAAGCTTTCTTT.

Details on this clone: The junction and the germline gene differ at one end; a read error may be behind it. This rearrangement joins TRBV9 to TRBJ2-1, with TRBD1 matching over 7 bases. The CDR3 is 14 residues long. The germline CDR1 and CDR2 sequences are SGDLS and YYNGEE. Written as DNA, the CDR3 is TGTGCCAGCGGCGTACAGGGGATTGGCAATGAGCAGTTCTTC. This sequence encodes CASGVQGIGNEQFF.

The chain combines TRBV10-3 with TRBJ2-3, with unresolved D. V lost 3 bases, J lost 0 bases, and 4 bases lay in between. The CDR3 extends over 13 amino acids. Germline V gene data show CDR1 as ENHRY and CDR2 as SYGVKD. The CDR3 DNA reads TGTGCCATCAGTGAAACTAGCACAGATACGCAGTATTTT. Residues: CAISETSTDTQYF.

This clone has more than one count but fewer than ten. The J gene is TRBJ2-1, the V gene TRBV11-2; perhaps TRBD1 as D (5 bases). The germline gives CDR1 SGHAT, CDR2 FQNNGV. CDR3 length: 15 residues. The ends were cut back, 2 bases at V and 4 bases at J, with 12 bases in the middle. The CDR3 is CASSLRQTTYNEQFF. CDR3 sequence (DNA): TGTGCCAGCAGCTTACGACAGACAACATACAATGAGCAGTTCTTC.